This T cell receptor beta chain was found in a study of blood T cells in healthy people across ages. V lost 7 bases to trimming and J lost 3 bases, with 12 bases between them. CDR1 MDHEN and CDR2 SYDVKM come from the germline V gene. The CDR3 sequence is 13 residues long. The second PCR ran roughly 7 to 12 cycles with a sample-barcoded 5' primer and J-beta primers. Each CDR3 protein gets one entry after TCRdb re-called the 5' RACE reads with MiXCR. The table shows some 800,000 distinct CDR3 sequences, with 25% occurring only once. The same sample was also used in a study of T cells of mothers and their children.

This chain uses TRBV28 with TRBJ1-2, with D perhaps matching TRBD1 (5 bases). The sample consisted of blood. The receptor comes from a boy between 10 and 17 years old in good health. CDR3 region: CASNERGYYGYTF. CDR3 DNA: TGTGCCAGCAATGAAAGGGGATACTATGGCTACACCTTC.